This T cell receptor (beta chain) originates from a study of beta chain features in type 1 diabetes. Looking at the study overall: Healthy donors resembled patients in age, gender and cell yields. Findings of the study overall: Type 1 diabetes patients had fewer VDJ junction insertions and more deletions.

This CDR3 region has 16 residues. CDR1 and CDR2 from the germline V gene are SGDLS and YYNGEE. V lost 4 bases to trimming and J lost 2 bases; unmatched junction nucleotides: 5. This clone was seen more than once but under ten times. Its antigen is not known. cDNA synthesis used the whole RNA isolate, giving expressed TCRB sequences. TCRdb's table, derived via immunoSEQ multiplex PCR, lists solely in-frame clones and lacks some. The table shows about 370,000 clones, with around 16% occurring only once. Sequencing was performed on naive CD4+ T cells from blood. V gene TRBV9 combines with J gene TRBJ2-6; TRBD1 agrees at 8 bases. The clonotype was recovered from a woman younger than 30 in good health. Written as DNA, the CDR3 is TGTGCCAGCAGCCCGAGGACAGGGACTGGGGCCAACGTCCTGACTTTC. It translates to CASSPRTGTGANVLTF.